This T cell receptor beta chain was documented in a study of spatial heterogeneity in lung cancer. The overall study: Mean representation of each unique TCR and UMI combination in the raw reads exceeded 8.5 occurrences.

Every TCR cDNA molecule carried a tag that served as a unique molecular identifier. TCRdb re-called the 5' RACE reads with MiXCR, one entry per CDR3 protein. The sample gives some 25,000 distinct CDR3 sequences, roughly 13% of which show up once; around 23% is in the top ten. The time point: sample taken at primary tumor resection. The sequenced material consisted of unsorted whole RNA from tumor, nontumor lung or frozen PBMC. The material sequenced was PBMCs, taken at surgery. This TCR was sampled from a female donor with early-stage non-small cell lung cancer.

The CDR3 sequence is CASSSGQITDTQYF. The CDR3 nucleotides are TGTGCCAGCAGTTCGGGACAGATCACAGATACGCAGTATTTT. The V call is TRBV28, the J call TRBJ2-3; TRBD1 matches 7 bases. CDR1 MDHEN and CDR2 SYDVKM come from the germline V gene. Trimming took 4 bases from V and 2 from J; bases not matched to a gene: 3. CDR3 length equals 14 residues. The variable domain in full, completed from reference TRBV28 and TRBJ2-3, reads DVKVTQSSRYLVKRTGEKVFLECVQDMDHENMFWYRQDPGLGLRLIYFSYDVKMKEKGDIPEGYSVSREKKERFSLILESASTNQTSMYLCASSSGQITDTQYFGPGTRLTVL.